The sequence of this TCR beta chain was determined in a study of T-cell reconstitution after alpha-beta-depleted transplantation in children. The CDR3 is made up of 16 amino acids. Germline lookup yields CDR1 MNHEY and CDR2 SVGAGI. V lost 0 bases and J lost 4; bases outside the gene matches: 3. A TCRbeta library incorporating unique molecular identifiers was prepared. TCRdb fed the PCR reads into MiXCR, producing one record per CDR3 protein. The sample has a few hundred thousand distinct CDR3 sequences, approximately 24% seen once. The rearrangement links TRBV6-5 to TRBJ2-1, with TRBD2 matching 10 bases. This material consisted of PBMCs, mostly from graft donor cells, taken 360 days after TCRalphabeta/CD19-depleted stem cell transplant. The sequence was obtained from a female patient aged 2 to 10 who had a stem cell transplant for congenital amegakaryocytic thrombocytopenia, so the T cells may come from the graft donor. CDR3 DNA sequence: TGTGCCAGCAGTTACTCGCGAGCGGGAGGGTACAATGAGCAGTTCTTC. Its protein product is CASSYSRAGGYNEQFF.